Following are 10 T cell receptor beta chains from one sample sequenced in a study of blood T cell repertoires in COVID-19. The data were produced by immunoSEQ multiplex PCR, yet TCRdb's version contains in-frame clones alone and is incomplete. The sample has 140,000 to 150,000 clones; more than 60% are singletons. The sample comprised peripheral blood. These receptors were taken from a woman aged 60-75 years with acute or convalescent COVID-19.

This chain links TRBV27 with TRBJ2-1; 13 bases are a match to TRBD2. CDR1 is MNHEY, CDR2 SMNVEV, per germline (reference sequence). V shed 7 bases, J shed 7 bases, and the junction held 7 bases outside the gene matches. CDR3 length: 15 amino acids. Here the CDR3 reads CASTLGTSGKNEQFF. For the CDR3, the DNA is TGTGCCAGCACCCTCGGGACTAGCGGGAAGAATGAGCAGTTCTTC.

This sequence joins TRBV19 and TRBJ1-1; D remains ambiguous. V was clipped by 4 bases and J by 3 bases, with 3 bases between them. The CDR3 runs to 11 residues. Per the germline V gene, CDR1 is LNHDA and CDR2 is SQIVND (reference sequence). Here the CDR3 DNA reads TGTGCCAGTAGTACCTACACTGAAGCTTTCTTT. Translation gives CASSTYTEAFF. The full variable domain, rest sourced from reference TRBV19 and TRBJ1-1, is DGGITQSPKYLFRKEGQNVTLSCEQNLNHDAMYWYRQDPGQGLRLIYYSQIVNDFQKGDIAEGYSVSREKKESFPLTVTSAQKNPTAFYLCASSTYTEAFFGQGTRLTVV.

This clone has a handful of counts. The chain recombines TRBV2 with TRBJ1-1; 9 bases are shared with TRBD1. Germline V CDR1 and CDR2: SNHLY, FYNNEI. This CDR3 has 13 amino acids. Germline trimming cut 6 bases from V and 8 bases from J; bases unmatched to any gene: 7. The CDR3 sequence is CASRDRGFAEAFF. CDR3 in DNA: TGTGCCAGCAGGGACAGGGGTTTTGCCGAAGCTTTCTTT.

The V gene is TRBV7-2, the J gene TRBJ1-4; perhaps TRBD1 as D (5 bases). The CDR3 sequence is 14 residues long. Germline CDR1 is SGHTA and CDR2 is FQGNSA. V lost 5 bases and J 7 bases, leaving 14 bases between the germline ends. The CDR3 DNA follows: TGTGCCAGCAGCCCCGGGGGGGACGTTGAAAAACTGTTTTTT. Its protein product is CASSPGGDVEKLFF.

In its sample, this clone was seen a few times. This sequence joins TRBV10-3 and TRBJ2-7; TRBD2 matches at 14 bases. The junction had 20 bases not matched to a gene; V was cut back by 10 bases and J by 3 bases. The CDR3 sequence is 19 residues long. Germline V gives CDR1 ENHRY, CDR2 SYGVKD. The CDR3 is CATKDPGTSGRGAGYEQYF. In DNA form, the CDR3 reads TGTGCCACCAAAGACCCCGGGACTAGCGGGAGAGGGGCGGGCTACGAGCAGTACTTC.

The J gene is TRBJ1-1, the V gene TRBV27; unclear D gene. Trimming left V 6 bases short and J 0 bases short, with 11 bases between. Germline V gives CDR1 MNHEY, CDR2 SMNVEV (reference sequence). The CDR3 has 14 amino acids. The CDR3 here is CASSAGRLNTEAFF. In DNA, the CDR3 is TGTGCCAGCAGCGCCGGTCGTCTGAACACTGAAGCTTTCTTT.

The V and J genes are TRBV7-2 and TRBJ1-5; D gene uncertain. Trimming pared 5 bases from V and 3 bases from J, leaving 8 bases between. Germline CDR1 and CDR2: SGHTA and FQGNSA. This CDR3 region has 13 residues. In DNA form, the CDR3 reads TGTGCCAGCAGCCGAGGTCCCAATCAGCCCCAGCATTTT. Its translation is CASSRGPNQPQHF.

In DNA, the CDR3 is TGTGCCAGCAGCTTAGTGCGGCCAGAAGCTTTCTTT. Amino acid sequence: CASSLVRPEAFF. The chain recombines TRBV11-2 with TRBJ1-1; D not resolved. Germline V gene sequence: CDR1 SGHAT, CDR2 FQNNGV. The CDR3 length is 12 residues. The ends were cut back, 1 base at V and 8 bases at J, with 8 bases in the middle.

A few counts support this clone. The chain uses TRBV3-1 (or the pseudogene TRBV3-2) and TRBJ2-3; 7 positions match TRBD2. V was pared by 3 bases and J by 0 bases, with 18 bases of the junction left unmatched. The CDR3 runs 20 residues. From germline, CDR1 is LGHDT and CDR2 YNNKEL (reference sequence). The CDR3 spells CASSHRDGAGLLSSTDTQYF. CDR3 DNA: TGTGCCAGCAGCCATCGTGACGGAGCGGGACTCCTATCTAGCACAGATACGCAGTATTTT.

The V gene is TRBV19, the J gene TRBJ2-1; TRBD1 matches 10 bases. Germline CDR1 and CDR2: LNHDA and SQIVND (reference sequence). The V gene end was trimmed by 6 bases and the J gene end by 0 bases; junction bases not matched to a gene: 14. The CDR3 spans 19 residues. The CDR3 DNA sequence: TGTGCCAGTAGGGAATCCGGGACAGGGGCCAGTGGCTCCTACAATGAGCAGTTCTTC. This translates into CASRESGTGASGSYNEQFF.